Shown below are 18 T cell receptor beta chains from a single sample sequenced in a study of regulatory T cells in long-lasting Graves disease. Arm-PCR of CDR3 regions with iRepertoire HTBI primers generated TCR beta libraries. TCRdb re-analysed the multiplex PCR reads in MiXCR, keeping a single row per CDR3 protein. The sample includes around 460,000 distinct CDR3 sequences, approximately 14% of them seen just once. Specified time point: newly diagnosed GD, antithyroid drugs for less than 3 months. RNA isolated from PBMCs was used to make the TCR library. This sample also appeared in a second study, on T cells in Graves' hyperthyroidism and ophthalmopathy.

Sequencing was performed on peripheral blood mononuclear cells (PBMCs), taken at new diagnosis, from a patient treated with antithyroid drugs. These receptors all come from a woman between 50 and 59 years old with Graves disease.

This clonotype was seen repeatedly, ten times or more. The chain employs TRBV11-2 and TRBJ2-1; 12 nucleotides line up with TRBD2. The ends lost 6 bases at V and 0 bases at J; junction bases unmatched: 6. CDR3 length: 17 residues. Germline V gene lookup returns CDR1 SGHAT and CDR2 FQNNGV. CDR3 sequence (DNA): TGTGCCAGCAGTTACCCGACTAGCGGGAGCTCCTACAATGAGCAGTTCTTC. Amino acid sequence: CASSYPTSGSSYNEQFF.

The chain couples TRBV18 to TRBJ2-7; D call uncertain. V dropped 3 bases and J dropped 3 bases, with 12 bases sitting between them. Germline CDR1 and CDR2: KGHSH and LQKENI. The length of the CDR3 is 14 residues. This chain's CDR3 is CASSPESVSYEQYF. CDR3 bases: TGTGCCAGCTCACCTGAATCGGTCAGCTACGAGCAGTACTTC.

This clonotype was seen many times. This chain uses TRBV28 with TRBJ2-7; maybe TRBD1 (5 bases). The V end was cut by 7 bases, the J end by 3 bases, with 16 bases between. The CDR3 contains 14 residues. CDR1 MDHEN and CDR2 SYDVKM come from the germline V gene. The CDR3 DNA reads TGTGCCAGCATTGAAGAAGGCAGGGTCTACGAGCAGTACTTC. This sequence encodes CASIEEGRVYEQYF. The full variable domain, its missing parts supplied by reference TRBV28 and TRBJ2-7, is DVKVTQSSRYLVKRTGEKVFLECVQDMDHENMFWYRQDPGLGLRLIYFSYDVKMKEKGDIPEGYSVSREKKERFSLILESASTNQTSMYLCASIEEGRVYEQYFGPGTRLTVT.

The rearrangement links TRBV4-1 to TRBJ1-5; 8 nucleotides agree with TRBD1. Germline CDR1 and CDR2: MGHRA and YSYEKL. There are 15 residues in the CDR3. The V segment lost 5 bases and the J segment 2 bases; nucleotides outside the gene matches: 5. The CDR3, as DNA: TGCGCCAGCAGCTACACGGACAGGGGCAATCAGCCCCAGCATTTT. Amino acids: CASSYTDRGNQPQHF.

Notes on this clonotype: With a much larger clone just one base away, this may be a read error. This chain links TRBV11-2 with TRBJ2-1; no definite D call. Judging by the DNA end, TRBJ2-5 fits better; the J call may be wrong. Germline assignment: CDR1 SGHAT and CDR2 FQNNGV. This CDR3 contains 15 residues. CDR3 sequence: CASSSQTLSQETQYF. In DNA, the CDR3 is TGTGCCAGCAGCTCACAGACTTTGTCACAAGAGACCCAGTACTTC.

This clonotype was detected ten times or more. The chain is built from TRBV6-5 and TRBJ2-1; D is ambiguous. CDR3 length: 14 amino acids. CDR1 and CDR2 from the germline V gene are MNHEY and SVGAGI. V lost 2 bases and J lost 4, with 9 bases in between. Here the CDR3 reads CASSYRHIYNEQFF. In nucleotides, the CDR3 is TGTGCCAGCAGTTACAGACACATATACAATGAGCAGTTCTTC.

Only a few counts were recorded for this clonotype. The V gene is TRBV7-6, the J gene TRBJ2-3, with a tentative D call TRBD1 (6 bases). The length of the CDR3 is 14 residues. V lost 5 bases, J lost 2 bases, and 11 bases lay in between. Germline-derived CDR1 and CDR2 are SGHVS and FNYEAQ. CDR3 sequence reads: CASSQGTLTDTQYF. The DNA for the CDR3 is TGTGCCAGCAGCCAGGGGACGCTCACAGATACGCAGTATTTT.

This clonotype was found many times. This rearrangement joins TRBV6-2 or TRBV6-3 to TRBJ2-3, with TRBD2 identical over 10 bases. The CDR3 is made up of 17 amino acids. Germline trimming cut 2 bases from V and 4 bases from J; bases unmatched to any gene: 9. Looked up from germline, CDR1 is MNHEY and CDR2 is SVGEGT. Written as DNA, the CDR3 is TGTGCCAGCAGTTACCCTAATCTAGCGGGAGCGTCAGATACGCAGTATTTT. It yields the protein CASSYPNLAGASDTQYF.

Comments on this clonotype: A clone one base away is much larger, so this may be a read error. The CDR3 bases are TGCGCCAGCAGCCGAGACCAATTAGGCACTGAAGCTTTCTTT. It specifies CASSRDQLGTEAFF. The rearrangement joins TRBV5-1 to TRBJ1-1; D remains ambiguous. Germline CDR1 and CDR2: SGHRS and YFSETQ. The CDR3 length is 14 residues. V lost 4 bases to trimming and J lost 4 bases, with 14 bases between them.

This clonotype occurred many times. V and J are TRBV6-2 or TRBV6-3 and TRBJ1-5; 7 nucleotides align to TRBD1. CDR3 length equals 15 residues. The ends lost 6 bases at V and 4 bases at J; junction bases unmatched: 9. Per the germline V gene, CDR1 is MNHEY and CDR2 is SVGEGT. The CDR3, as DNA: TGTGCCAGCAGGAGACAGGGAATCGGGAATCAGCCCCAGCATTTT. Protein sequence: CASRRQGIGNQPQHF.

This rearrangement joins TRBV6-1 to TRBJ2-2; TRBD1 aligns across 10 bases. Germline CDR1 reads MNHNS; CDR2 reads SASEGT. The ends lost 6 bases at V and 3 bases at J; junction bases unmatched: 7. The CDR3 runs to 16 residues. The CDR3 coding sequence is TGTGCCAGCAGGAAAATCGGGACAGGGGACACCGGGGAGCTGTTTTTT. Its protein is CASRKIGTGDTGELFF.

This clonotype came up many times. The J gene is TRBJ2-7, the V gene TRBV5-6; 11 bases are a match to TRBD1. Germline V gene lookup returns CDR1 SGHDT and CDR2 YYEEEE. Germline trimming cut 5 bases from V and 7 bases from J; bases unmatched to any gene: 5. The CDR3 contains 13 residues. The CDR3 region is CASRPGTGGEQYF. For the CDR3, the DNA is TGTGCCAGCAGGCCCGGGACAGGGGGAGAGCAGTACTTC.

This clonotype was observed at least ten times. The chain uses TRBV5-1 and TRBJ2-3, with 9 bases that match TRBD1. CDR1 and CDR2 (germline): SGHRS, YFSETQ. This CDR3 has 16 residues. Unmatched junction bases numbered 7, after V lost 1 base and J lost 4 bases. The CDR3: CASSLTGTGRSDTQYF. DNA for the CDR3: TGCGCCAGCAGCTTGACCGGGACAGGGAGGTCAGATACGCAGTATTTT.

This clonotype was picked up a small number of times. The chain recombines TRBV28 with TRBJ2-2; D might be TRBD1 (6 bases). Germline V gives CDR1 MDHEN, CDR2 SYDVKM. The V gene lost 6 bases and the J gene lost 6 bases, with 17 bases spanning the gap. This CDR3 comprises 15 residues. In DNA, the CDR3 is TGTGCCAGCAGCAGAAACAGGGAAGAGGCCGGGGAGCTGTTTTTT. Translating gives CASSRNREEAGELFF.

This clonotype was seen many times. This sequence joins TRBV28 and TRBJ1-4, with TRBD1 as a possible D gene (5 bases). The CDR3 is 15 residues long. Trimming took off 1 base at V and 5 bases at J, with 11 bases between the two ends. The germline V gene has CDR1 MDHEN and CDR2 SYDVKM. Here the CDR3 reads CASSLSGVENEKLFF. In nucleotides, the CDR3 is TGTGCCAGCAGTTTATCGGGGGTAGAAAATGAAAAACTGTTTTTT.

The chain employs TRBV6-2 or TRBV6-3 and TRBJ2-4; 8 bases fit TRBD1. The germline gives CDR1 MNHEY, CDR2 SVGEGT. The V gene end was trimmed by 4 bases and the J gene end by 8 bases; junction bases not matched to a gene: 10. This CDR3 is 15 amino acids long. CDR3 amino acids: CASSLQGDLSYIQYF. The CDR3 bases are TGTGCCAGCAGTTTACAGGGGGATTTATCTTACATTCAGTACTTC.

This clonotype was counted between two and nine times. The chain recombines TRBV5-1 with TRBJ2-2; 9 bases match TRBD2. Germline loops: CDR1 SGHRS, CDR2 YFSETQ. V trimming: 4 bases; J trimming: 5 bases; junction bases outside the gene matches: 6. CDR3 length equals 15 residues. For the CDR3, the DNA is TGCGCCAGCAGCGGCGGACTAGCGTCGACCGGGGAGCTGTTTTTT. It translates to CASSGGLASTGELFF.

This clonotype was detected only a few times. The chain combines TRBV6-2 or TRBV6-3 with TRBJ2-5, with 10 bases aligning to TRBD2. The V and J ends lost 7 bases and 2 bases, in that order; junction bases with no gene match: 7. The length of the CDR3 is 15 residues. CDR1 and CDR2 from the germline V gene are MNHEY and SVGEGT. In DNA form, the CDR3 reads TGTGCCAGCAAACCGACTAGCGGGCCTCAAGAGACCCAGTACTTC. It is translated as CASKPTSGPQETQYF.